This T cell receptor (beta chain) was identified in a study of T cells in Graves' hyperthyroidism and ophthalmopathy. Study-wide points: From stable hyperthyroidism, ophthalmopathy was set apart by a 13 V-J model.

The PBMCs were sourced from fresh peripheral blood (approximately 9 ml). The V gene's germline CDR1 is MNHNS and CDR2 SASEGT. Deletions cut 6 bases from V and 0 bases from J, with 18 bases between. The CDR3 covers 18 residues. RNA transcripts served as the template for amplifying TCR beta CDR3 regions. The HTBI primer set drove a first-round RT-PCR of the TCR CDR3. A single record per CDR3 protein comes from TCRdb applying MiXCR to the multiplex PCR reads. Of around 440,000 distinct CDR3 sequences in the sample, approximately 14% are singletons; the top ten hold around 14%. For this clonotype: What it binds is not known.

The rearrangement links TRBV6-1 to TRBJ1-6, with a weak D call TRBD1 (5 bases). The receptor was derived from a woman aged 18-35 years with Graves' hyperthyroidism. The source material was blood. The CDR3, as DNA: TGTGCCAGCAGCTCCATCGCCGGGACTACCTCCTATAATTCACCCCTCCACTTT. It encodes CASSSIAGTTSYNSPLHF.